These T cell receptor delta chains were read from a single sample in a study of DNA immune sequencing with unique molecular identifiers. TCRdb redid the clone calls on the multiplex PCR reads with CATT. The sample includes more than 2,000 delta-chain clones, under 8.5% of them seen just once. Sequenced input: gamma-delta T cells enriched from blood buffy coat, or unenriched PBMCs (not recorded which). The source is a human donor in good health. Both conserved end residues are part of each CDR3. The D gene is left open where the match is weak. Not all rows give a size; the values are once, few, many and, for expanded clones, a class.

j_call: TRDJ1; v_call: TRDV2; d_call: TRDD3; clone_size: NA; cdr3_aa: CACEKLGDTENTDKLIF; cdr3_nt: TGTGCCTGTGAGAAACTGGGGGATACCGAGAACACCGATAAACTCATCTTT
j_call: TRDJ3; v_call: TRDV2; d_call: NA; clone_size: medium-sized; cdr3_aa: CACDTAGATSWDTRQMFF; cdr3_nt: TGTGCCTGTGACACCGCTGGGGCGACTTCCTGGGACACCCGACAGATGTTTTTC
j_call: TRDJ1; v_call: TRDV2; d_call: NA; clone_size: medium-sized; cdr3_aa: CACDTLLSHYTGSPYTDKLIF; cdr3_nt: TGTGCCTGTGACACTCTTCTTTCCCATTATACTGGCAGCCCGTACACCGATAAACTCATCTTT
j_call: TRDJ3; v_call: TRDV2; d_call: TRDD3; clone_size: many; cdr3_aa: CACDTVSRLGDTRSSWDTRQMFF; cdr3_nt: TGTGCCTGTGACACCGTTTCCCGACTGGGGGATACCCGAAGCTCCTGGGACACCCGACAGATGTTTTTC
j_call: TRDJ1; v_call: TRDV2; d_call: TRDD3; clone_size: NA; cdr3_aa: CACDPVLGDTRAHTDKLIF; cdr3_nt: TGTGCCTGTGACCCAGTACTGGGGGATACGCGGGCCCACACCGATAAACTCATCTTT
j_call: TRDJ3; v_call: TRDV2; d_call: TRDD3; clone_size: large; cdr3_aa: CACDTLLRTGGPSWDTRQMFF; cdr3_nt: TGTGCCTGTGACACCCTTCTACGTACTGGGGGACCCTCCTGGGACACCCGACAGATGTTTTTC
j_call: TRDJ1; v_call: TRDV2; d_call: TRDD2; clone_size: large; cdr3_aa: CACDALPTSLGIKGIDKLIF; cdr3_nt: TGTGCCTGTGACGCTCTTCCTACGTCTCTGGGAATAAAGGGGATCGATAAACTCATCTTT
j_call: TRDJ1; v_call: TRDV2; d_call: TRDD3; clone_size: many; cdr3_aa: CACDGVGDHPNTDKLIF; cdr3_nt: TGTGCCTGTGACGGGGTGGGGGACCACCCCAACACCGATAAACTCATCTTT
j_call: TRDJ1; v_call: TRDV2; d_call: NA; clone_size: few; cdr3_aa: CACDPVLDKYTDKLIF; cdr3_nt: TGTGCCTGTGACCCCGTACTGGACAAGTACACCGATAAACTCATCTTT
j_call: TRDJ1; v_call: TRDV2; d_call: TRDD3; clone_size: many; cdr3_aa: CACDTLGVTDKLIF; cdr3_nt: TGTGCCTGTGACACGCTGGGGGTCACCGATAAACTCATCTTT
j_call: TRDJ1; v_call: TRDV2; d_call: TRDD3; clone_size: many; cdr3_aa: CACDYVVGDPDKLIF; cdr3_nt: TGTGCCTGTGACTATGTCGTGGGGGATCCCGATAAACTCATCTTT
j_call: TRDJ1; v_call: TRDV2; d_call: TRDD3; clone_size: large; cdr3_aa: CACDTLVVGDTDPGNKLIF; cdr3_nt: TGTGCCTGTGACACCCTTGTAGTGGGGGATACTGACCCCGGGAATAAACTCATCTTT
j_call: TRDJ1; v_call: TRDV2; d_call: TRDD3; clone_size: large; cdr3_aa: CACDTVAGGSQYTDKLIF; cdr3_nt: TGTGCCTGTGACACCGTGGCTGGGGGATCCCAGTACACCGATAAACTCATCTTT
j_call: TRDJ3; v_call: TRDV2; d_call: TRDD3; clone_size: many; cdr3_aa: CACDTLGDPGSWDTRQMFF; cdr3_nt: TGTGCCTGTGACACACTGGGGGACCCCGGCTCCTGGGACACCCGACAGATGTTTTTC
j_call: TRDJ1; v_call: TRDV2; d_call: TRDD3; clone_size: few; cdr3_aa: CACDTVSGGSLYTDKLIF; cdr3_nt: TGTGCCTGTGACACCGTATCTGGGGGATCCCTTTACACCGATAAACTCATCTTT
j_call: TRDJ1; v_call: TRDV2; d_call: NA; clone_size: NA; cdr3_aa: CACDTLRGDSTPSDTDNLIF; cdr3_nt: TGTGCCTGTGACACCCTACGTGGGGACTCCACCCCGTCGGACACCGATAATCTCATCTTT
j_call: TRDJ1; v_call: TRDV2; d_call: TRDD3; clone_size: large; cdr3_aa: CACDTLSTGGYGADKLIF; cdr3_nt: TGTGCCTGTGACACTCTAAGTACTGGGGGATACGGCGCCGATAAACTCATCTTT
j_call: TRDJ1; v_call: TRDV2; d_call: TRDD3; clone_size: many; cdr3_aa: CACDSYWGIRVSGDKLIF; cdr3_nt: TGTGCCTGTGACTCGTACTGGGGGATACGCGTTTCCGGTGATAAACTCATCTTT
j_call: TRDJ1; v_call: TRDV2; d_call: TRDD3; clone_size: medium-sized; cdr3_aa: CACDRMGDHTDKLIF; cdr3_nt: TGTGCCTGTGACAGAATGGGGGATCACACCGATAAACTCATCTTT
j_call: TRDJ1; v_call: TRDV2; d_call: TRDD3; clone_size: large; cdr3_aa: CAGYLTGGYEADKLIF; cdr3_nt: TGTGCCGGGTACCTGACTGGGGGATACGAGGCCGATAAACTCATCTTT
j_call: TRDJ3; v_call: TRDV2; d_call: TRDD3; clone_size: many; cdr3_aa: CACDRLGDTEGSWDTRQMFF; cdr3_nt: TGTGCCTGTGACAGGCTGGGGGATACAGAAGGCTCCTGGGACACCCGACAGATGTTTTTC
j_call: TRDJ1; v_call: TRDV2; d_call: TRDD2; clone_size: medium-sized; cdr3_aa: CACDTVGTSYPYTDKLIF; cdr3_nt: TGTGCCTGTGACACCGTGGGGACTTCCTACCCGTACACCGATAAACTCATCTTT
j_call: TRDJ1; v_call: TRDV2; d_call: TRDD3; clone_size: medium-sized; cdr3_aa: CACDLVGDGTDKLIF; cdr3_nt: TGTGCCTGTGACCTCGTGGGGGATGGCACCGATAAACTCATCTTT
j_call: TRDJ2; v_call: TRDV1; d_call: TRDD3; clone_size: NA; cdr3_aa: CALGELGSSTKWGYAAAQLFF; cdr3_nt: TGTGCTCTTGGGGAACTAGGCTCGAGTACGAAGTGGGGATACGCGGCAGCACAACTCTTCTTT
j_call: TRDJ1; v_call: TRDV2; d_call: NA; clone_size: large; cdr3_aa: CACDDLTATDKLIF; cdr3_nt: TGTGCCTGTGACGACCTTACAGCCACCGATAAACTCATCTTT
j_call: TRDJ1; v_call: TRAV38-2/DV8; d_call: TRDD3; clone_size: NA; cdr3_aa: CAYRRASYWGIRYSYTDKLIF; cdr3_nt: TGTGCTTATAGGAGGGCCTCGTACTGGGGGATACGCTATTCGTACACCGATAAACTCATCTTT
j_call: TRDJ1; v_call: TRDV3; d_call: TRDD3; clone_size: few; cdr3_aa: CAFSNPHYWGIRVRDTDKLIF; cdr3_nt: TGTGCCTTTTCAAACCCTCATTACTGGGGGATACGCGTGAGGGACACCGATAAACTCATCTTT
j_call: TRDJ1; v_call: TRDV2; d_call: TRDD3; clone_size: few; cdr3_aa: CACDTGRGITDKLIF; cdr3_nt: TGTGCCTGTGACACCGGAAGGGGGATCACCGATAAACTCATCTTT
j_call: TRDJ1; v_call: TRDV2; d_call: NA; clone_size: many; cdr3_aa: CACDTLPTGDPPVQDDKLIF; cdr3_nt: TGTGCCTGTGACACACTTCCTACGGGGGATCCGCCGGTACAAGACGATAAACTCATCTTT
j_call: TRDJ1; v_call: TRDV2; d_call: TRDD3; clone_size: many; cdr3_aa: CACDPVLGDTRWHTDKLIF; cdr3_nt: TGTGCCTGTGACCCTGTACTGGGGGATACGCGTTGGCACACCGATAAACTCATCTTT
j_call: TRDJ1; v_call: TRDV2; d_call: TRDD3; clone_size: NA; cdr3_aa: CACDTVVGGYARRATDKLIF; cdr3_nt: TGTGCCTGTGACACCGTTGTTGGGGGATACGCGAGAAGAGCCACCGATAAACTCATCTTT
j_call: TRDJ1; v_call: TRDV2; d_call: TRDD3; clone_size: large; cdr3_aa: CACDAISTGGFLTDKLIF; cdr3_nt: TGTGCCTGTGACGCTATTAGTACTGGGGGATTCCTCACCGATAAACTCATCTTT
j_call: TRDJ1; v_call: TRDV2; d_call: TRDD3; clone_size: NA; cdr3_aa: CACDTLGAYTDKLIF; cdr3_nt: TGTGCCTGTGACACCCTGGGGGCCTACACCGATAAACTCATCTTT
j_call: TRDJ1; v_call: TRDV1; d_call: TRDD3; clone_size: NA; cdr3_aa: CALGELPRLGDNDKLIF; cdr3_nt: TGTGCTCTTGGGGAACTACCTCGACTGGGGGATAACGATAAACTCATCTTT
j_call: TRDJ1; v_call: TRDV2; d_call: TRDD3; clone_size: medium-sized; cdr3_aa: CACDTVGEKPGTDKLIF; cdr3_nt: TGTGCCTGTGACACCGTGGGGGAGAAGCCCGGGACCGATAAACTCATCTTT
j_call: TRDJ1; v_call: TRDV2; d_call: TRDD3; clone_size: many; cdr3_aa: CACDPLGEKTDKLIF; cdr3_nt: TGTGCCTGTGACCCACTGGGGGAAAAAACCGATAAACTCATCTTT
j_call: TRDJ3; v_call: TRDV2; d_call: TRDD3; clone_size: many; cdr3_aa: CACDTAGDRAWDTRQMFF; cdr3_nt: TGTGCCTGTGACACCGCTGGGGATAGGGCCTGGGACACCCGACAGATGTTTTTC
j_call: TRDJ1; v_call: TRDV2; d_call: TRDD3; clone_size: few; cdr3_aa: CACDTVGDTTSDKLIF; cdr3_nt: TGTGCCTGTGACACCGTAGGGGATACGACTAGCGATAAACTCATCTTT
j_call: TRDJ1; v_call: TRDV1; d_call: NA; clone_size: many; cdr3_aa: CALGKSPTDKLIF; cdr3_nt: TGTGCTCTTGGGAAATCCCCCACCGATAAACTCATCTTT
j_call: TRDJ1; v_call: TRDV2; d_call: TRDD3; clone_size: medium-sized; cdr3_aa: CACDVLGDTTDKLIF; cdr3_nt: TGTGCCTGTGACGTACTGGGGGATACGACCGATAAACTCATCTTT
j_call: TRDJ1; v_call: TRDV2; d_call: NA; clone_size: medium-sized; cdr3_aa: CACDTFGLGTTGGELIF; cdr3_nt: TGTGCCTGTGACACCTTCGGCCTGGGGACGACGGGGGGAGAACTCATCTTT
j_call: TRDJ1; v_call: TRDV2; d_call: TRDD3; clone_size: many; cdr3_aa: CACDTVGDTQVGLIF; cdr3_nt: TGTGCCTGTGACACCGTAGGGGATACGCAGGTCGGACTCATCTTT
j_call: TRDJ1; v_call: TRDV2; d_call: NA; clone_size: many; cdr3_aa: CACDTVLRGSPYTDKLIF; cdr3_nt: TGTGCCTGTGACACTGTCCTACGGGGGAGCCCGTACACCGATAAACTCATCTTT
j_call: TRDJ1; v_call: TRDV3; d_call: TRDD3; clone_size: NA; cdr3_aa: CAFRASSYLVLGDLYTDKLIF; cdr3_nt: TGTGCCTTTAGGGCCTCTTCCTACCTCGTACTGGGGGATCTGTACACCGATAAACTCATCTTT
j_call: TRDJ3; v_call: TRDV2; d_call: NA; clone_size: medium-sized; cdr3_aa: CACDTLEHKNASWDTRQMFF; cdr3_nt: TGTGCCTGTGACACCCTTGAACATAAGAACGCTTCCTGGGACACCCGACAGATGTTTTTC
j_call: TRDJ1; v_call: TRDV2; d_call: TRDD3; clone_size: hyperexpanded; cdr3_aa: CACDLLGTDTDKLIF; cdr3_nt: TGTGCCTGTGACCTACTGGGGACAGACACCGATAAACTCATCTTT
j_call: TRDJ3; v_call: TRDV2; d_call: NA; clone_size: medium-sized; cdr3_aa: CACDETSSWDTRQMFF; cdr3_nt: TGTGCCTGTGACGAAACCAGCTCCTGGGACACCCGACAGATGTTTTTC
j_call: TRDJ1; v_call: TRDV1; d_call: NA; clone_size: few; cdr3_aa: CALGELPHTDKLIF; cdr3_nt: TGTGCTCTTGGGGAACTACCTCACACCGATAAACTCATCTTT
j_call: TRDJ1; v_call: TRDV3; d_call: NA; clone_size: few; cdr3_aa: CAFKRGLPARKAMRYTDKLIF; cdr3_nt: TGTGCCTTCAAACGCGGCCTTCCCGCAAGGAAGGCCATGAGGTACACCGATAAACTCATCTTT
j_call: TRDJ1; v_call: TRDV2; d_call: TRDD3; clone_size: many; cdr3_aa: CACGTGGYVPTYTDKLIF; cdr3_nt: TGTGCCTGTGGTACTGGGGGATACGTTCCTACTTACACCGATAAACTCATCTTT
j_call: TRDJ1; v_call: TRAV38-2/DV8; d_call: NA; clone_size: many; cdr3_aa: CAYVLYDRAEDTDKLIF; cdr3_nt: TGTGCTTATGTCCTCTACGATAGAGCGGAGGACACCGATAAACTCATCTTT
j_call: TRDJ2; v_call: TRDV2; d_call: NA; clone_size: many; cdr3_aa: CACDTGVTAQLFF; cdr3_nt: TGTGCCTGTGACACTGGTGTGACAGCACAACTCTTCTTT